Following are 18 T cell receptor delta chains from one sample sequenced in a study of Vδ1+ human thymocytes. Extracted RNA was reverse transcribed into cDNA. The CDR3 regions were amplified by multiplex PCR from V-gene primers to a constant-region primer. TCRdb reran clone calling via CATT on the multiplex PCR reads. The table records around 20,000 delta-chain clones, over 7% of them present only once. Study-wide points: In the thymus, TRG and TRD repertoires looked highly polyclonal with Gaussian CDR3 lengths.

No antigen has been identified for these receptors. Sequenced: Vdelta1+ gamma-delta thymocytes from the thymus. Subset indicated: FACS-sorted CD3+ TCRalphabeta- TCRVdelta1+ TCRVdelta2- thymocytes. Receptor source: a child under three years old who had congenital heart surgery.

The chain links TRDV1 to TRDJ1; TRDD3 matches at 8 bases. After removal of 0 bases from V and 0 bases from J, the junction contained 6 bases not matched to a gene. This CDR3 is 17 amino acids long. CDR1 and CDR2 from the germline V gene are TSWWSYY and QGS. The CDR3 loop reads CALGELPMGDYTDKLIF. The CDR3 region has the DNA TGTGCTCTTGGGGAACTTCCGATGGGGGATTACACCGATAAACTCATCTTT.

This rearrangement joins TRDV1 to TRDJ1; 13 positions match TRDD3. The CDR3 covers 21 residues. The V and J ends lost 2 bases and 1 base, in that order; junction bases with no gene match: 16. Germline CDR1 and CDR2: TSWWSYY and QGS. The DNA of the CDR3 is TGTGCTCTTGGGGAAGCTTATGGTACTGGGGGATACGCGGGGACCACCGATAAACTCATCTTT. It yields the protein CALGEAYGTGGYAGTTDKLIF.

This clone was counted a few times. The rearrangement links TRDV1 to TRDJ1, with D perhaps matching TRDD3 (6 bases). Germline V gene data show CDR1 as TSWWSYY and CDR2 as QGS. V shed 0 bases and J shed 0 bases, with 35 bases lying between them. The CDR3 consists of 24 residues. Here the CDR3 reads CALGELGPRLGYAWGYLYTDKLIF. DNA for the CDR3: TGTGCTCTTGGGGAACTGGGCCCCCGATTGGGGTACGCTTGGGGGTATTTATACACCGATAAACTCATCTTT.

This clone has just a few counts. The chain employs TRDV1 and TRDJ1; D perhaps matches TRDD3 (5 bases). CDR1 is TSWWSYY and CDR2 is QGS in the germline V gene. Between the trimmed V and J ends, which lost 0 bases and 0 bases, there was a span of 14 bases. The CDR3 runs to 17 residues. Here the CDR3 DNA reads TGTGCTCTTGGGGAACTTAGTCCCATGGGGTACACCGATAAACTCATCTTT. Translation: CALGELSPMGYTDKLIF.

This clone has more than one count but fewer than ten. The J gene is TRDJ1, the V gene TRDV1; 8 bases line up with TRDD3. The CDR3 extends over 17 amino acids. V trimming: 5 bases; J trimming: 0 bases; junction bases outside the gene matches: 11. CDR1 is TSWWSYY, CDR2 QGS, per germline. CDR3 region: CALGPHWGATYTDKLIF. DNA for the CDR3: TGTGCTCTTGGGCCCCACTGGGGGGCCACCTACACCGATAAACTCATCTTT.

In this sample, this clone is medium-sized (0.01 to 0.1%). The gene calls are TRAV29/DV5 and TRDJ1; 10 nucleotides line up with TRDD3. V shed 4 bases and J 1 base; nucleotides not matched to a gene: 16. Germline assignment: CDR1 NSMFDY and CDR2 ISSIKDK. This CDR3 has 18 amino acids. This CDR3 reads CAAGDLRTGGCLTDKLIF. The CDR3 nucleotides are TGTGCAGCAGGTGACCTGAGAACTGGGGGATGTCTCACCGATAAACTCATCTTT.

This clone was picked up a small number of times. The chain employs TRDV1 and TRDJ1, with 9 bases aligning to TRDD3. V shed 4 bases and J 1 base; nucleotides not matched to a gene: 25. Per the germline V gene, CDR1 is TSWWSYY and CDR2 is QGS. The CDR3 covers 22 residues. CDR3 in amino acids: CALGAQASYSTRLGDPTDKLIF. Written as DNA, the CDR3 is TGTGCTCTTGGGGCACAGGCCTCCTACAGTACTCGTCTGGGGGATCCCACCGATAAACTCATCTTT.

This clone was seen more than once but under ten times. The gene calls are TRDV1 and TRDJ1; TRDD3 matches at 9 bases. V trimming: 4 bases; J trimming: 0 bases; junction bases outside the gene matches: 6. CDR3 size: 16 residues. Germline-derived CDR1 and CDR2 are TSWWSYY and QGS. CDR3 nucleotides: TGTGCTCTTGGGGCGCCACTGGGGGACCACACCGATAAACTCATCTTT. Translated: CALGAPLGDHTDKLIF.

In this sample, this clone turned up a few times. J is TRDJ1 and V is TRDV1, with 11 positions matching TRDD3. The CDR3 length is 22 residues. V shed 4 bases and J 3 bases; nucleotides not matched to a gene: 25. Germline CDR1 TSWWSYY, CDR2 QGS. CDR3: CALGVPGGSGGYAYPDADKLIF. Written as DNA, the CDR3 is TGTGCTCTTGGGGTCCCCGGGGGGAGTGGGGGATACGCGTATCCCGACGCCGATAAACTCATCTTT.

This sequence joins TRDV1 and TRDJ1; 8 nucleotides align to TRDD3. This CDR3 has 20 residues. Trimming at V came to 4 bases and at J to 3 bases, leaving 22 bases not matched to a gene. Germline V gives CDR1 TSWWSYY, CDR2 QGS. The CDR3: CALGVLSLYANWGYADKLIF. CDR3 nucleotide sequence: TGTGCTCTTGGGGTACTCTCTCTCTACGCTAACTGGGGGTACGCCGATAAACTCATCTTT.

The genes are TRDV1 and TRDJ1; 8 bases match TRDD3. Per germline, CDR1 TSWWSYY and CDR2 QGS. V shed 2 bases, J shed 0 bases, and the junction held 11 bases outside the gene matches. The CDR3 covers 18 residues. CDR3 DNA: TGTGCTCTTGGGGAAATTTCGGCTGGGGGACCGTACACCGATAAACTCATCTTT. Translation gives CALGEISAGGPYTDKLIF.

The V and J genes are TRDV1 and TRDJ2; 12 bases line up with TRDD3. Germline V gene data show CDR1 as TSWWSYY and CDR2 as QGS. The CDR3 is 20 residues long. The V and J ends lost 0 bases and 4 bases, in that order; junction bases with no gene match: 12. Written as DNA, the CDR3 is TGTGCTCTTGGGGAACTTCCCCCGACTGGGGGATACTGGACGACAGCACAACTCTTCTTT. Amino acid sequence: CALGELPPTGGYWTTAQLFF.

The chain carries TRDV1 and TRDJ1, with a tentative D call TRDD2 (6 bases). The J gene was not available in TCRdb and was assigned here by matching the DNA to germline segments. Between the trimmed V and J ends, which lost 9 bases and 1 base, there was a span of 36 bases. The CDR3 is made up of 21 amino acids. CDR1 and CDR2 (germline): TSWWSYY, QGS. The CDR3 nucleotides are TGTGCTCTCGCGGCCTTCCCTGGGTCCCGTGGGCCAAAACGCAGCACCGATAAACTCATCTTT. Its protein is CALAAFPGSRGPKRSTDKLIF.

The chain joins TRDV1 to TRDJ1; 9 nucleotides agree with TRDD3. The CDR3 has 23 residues. From germline, CDR1 is TSWWSYY and CDR2 QGS. After removal of 1 base from V and 0 bases from J, the junction contained 24 bases not matched to a gene. CDR3 protein: CALGEPVPPYWGTNKGYTDKLIF. Here the CDR3 DNA reads TGTGCTCTTGGGGAACCAGTTCCCCCGTACTGGGGGACCAACAAAGGGTACACCGATAAACTCATCTTT.

This chain links TRDV1 with TRDJ1, with TRDD3 matching 8 bases. Germline CDR1 reads TSWWSYY; CDR2 reads QGS. The CDR3 runs to 24 residues. V lost 3 bases, J lost 0 bases, and 30 bases stayed unmatched. The CDR3 region has the DNA TGTGCTCTTGGGGAGCATCCTAGGCTACCGGGGATACTTTCCCTCCCGTTGTACACCGATAAACTCATCTTT. Protein sequence: CALGEHPRLPGILSLPLYTDKLIF.

This clone has just a few counts. The chain uses TRDV2 and TRDJ1, with 9 positions matching TRDD3. Germline CDR1 GEAIGNYY, CDR2 EKD. V lost 0 bases and J lost 0; bases outside the gene matches: 25. CDR3 length equals 23 residues. The CDR3 coding sequence is TGTGCCTGTGACACCGAGGAGCCCAGCCCACTGGGGATACGCGAGGCGTACACCGATAAACTCATCTTT. Encoded protein: CACDTEEPSPLGIREAYTDKLIF.

In this sample, this clone turned up a few times. The chain links TRDV1 to TRDJ1, with D perhaps TRDD3 (6 bases). Trimming took off 5 bases at V and 11 bases at J, with 24 bases between the two ends. This CDR3 has 15 residues. The germline gives CDR1 TSWWSYY, CDR2 QGS. CDR3 DNA: TGTGCTCTTGGGCCCCGAGCACCTACCCAGTGGGGGCTCATCTTT. This encodes CALGPRAPTQWGLIF.

This clone was seen more than once but under ten times. This chain links TRDV1 with TRDJ1, with TRDD3 matching 10 bases. This CDR3 is 17 amino acids long. From germline, CDR1 is TSWWSYY and CDR2 QGS. V lost 4 bases, J lost 1 base, and 9 bases stayed unmatched. The CDR3 spells CALGGLLGDECTDKLIF. CDR3 DNA: TGTGCTCTTGGGGGACTACTGGGGGATGAGTGCACCGATAAACTCATCTTT.